This TCR beta chain is from a study of radiation and T cells in renal cell carcinoma. Sequenced by immunoSEQ multiplex PCR; TCRdb stores in-frame clones only, minus some. This sample has about 100,000 clones, with around 83% found just once. Time point defined: blood 4 weeks post-SBRT, at nephrectomy. Treatment noted: 15 Gy SBRT to primary tumor, nephrectomy 4 weeks later. The CDR3 is 12 residues long. Trimming left V 5 bases short and J 6 bases short, with 9 bases between. Germline-derived CDR1 and CDR2 are SEHNR and FQNEAQ (reference sequence). This rearrangement joins TRBV7-9 to TRBJ2-3; D is possibly TRBD2 (5 bases). This clonotype was obtained from a man aged 55 to 70 with renal cell carcinoma. The material sequenced was blood, taken from a patient whose treatment included radiotherapy and nephrectomy. CDR3 loop: CASSSSGDTQYF. The CDR3 coding sequence is TGTGCCAGCAGCAGCTCGGGGGATACGCAGTATTTT.